The entry below describes one TCR beta chain. The sample originates from a study of blood T cell repertoires in COVID-19. The CDR3 has 14 amino acids. CDR1 is LGHDT and CDR2 is YNNKEL in the germline V gene (reference sequence). The V end lost 2 bases, the J end lost 2 bases, and 6 bases lay between the germline ends. Produced via immunoSEQ multiplex PCR; TCRdb's table is partial and in-frame only. The sample lists roughly 160,000 clones, approximately 81% seen once, with about 5.8% in the top ten. Sequenced sample: PBMCs or T cells enriched from blood (not recorded which). This sequence was found in a woman aged 40 to 55 with acute COVID-19. The chain combines TRBV3-1 (or the pseudogene TRBV3-2) with TRBJ1-4; D not certain. This CDR3 reads CASSQLGTNEKLFF. The CDR3 nucleotides are TGTGCCAGCAGCCAATTGGGCACTAATGAAAAACTGTTTTTT.